This T cell receptor beta chain was captured by sequencing in a study of blood T cell repertoires in COVID-19. The wider study: Samples came from the United States, Italy and Spain, spanning acute and convalescent COVID-19.

V lost 2 bases and J 7 bases, leaving 12 bases between the germline ends. CDR1 and CDR2 from the germline V gene are SGHTA and FQGNSA. The CDR3 runs 14 residues. The method was immunoSEQ multiplex PCR; TCRdb's version includes in-frame clones alone and lacks a portion of them. This table has about 280,000 clones, roughly 91% appearing once. Cohorts were determined from participant-reported clinical history. The clonotype was recovered from a woman aged 55 to 70 in a cohort exposed to, infected with or recovered from COVID-19 (not recorded which). Source material: PBMCs or T cells enriched from blood (not recorded which). The chain combines TRBV7-2 with TRBJ2-1, with D maybe TRBD1 (6 bases). The DNA of the CDR3 is TGTGCCAGCAGCTTAAACAGGGTAAATAATGAGCAGTTCTTC. It translates to CASSLNRVNNEQFF.